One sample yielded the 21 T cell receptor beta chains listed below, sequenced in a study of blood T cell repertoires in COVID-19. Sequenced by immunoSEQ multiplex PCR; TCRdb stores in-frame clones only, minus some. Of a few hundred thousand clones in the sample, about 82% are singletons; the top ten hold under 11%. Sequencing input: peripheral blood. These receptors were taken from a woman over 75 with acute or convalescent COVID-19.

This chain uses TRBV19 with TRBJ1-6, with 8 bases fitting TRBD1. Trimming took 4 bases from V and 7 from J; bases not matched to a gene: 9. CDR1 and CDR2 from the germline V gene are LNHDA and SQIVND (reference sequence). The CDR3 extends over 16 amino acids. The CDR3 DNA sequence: TGTGCCAGTAGTACTCGGCAGGGGGCGACCAATTCACCCCTCCACTTT. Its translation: CASSTRQGATNSPLHF.

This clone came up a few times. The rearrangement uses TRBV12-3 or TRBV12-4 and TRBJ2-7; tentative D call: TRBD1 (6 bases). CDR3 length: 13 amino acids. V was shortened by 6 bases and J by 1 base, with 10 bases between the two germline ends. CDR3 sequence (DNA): TGTGCCAGCAGCCAAGGACAGTCCTACGAGCAGTACTTC. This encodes CASSQGQSYEQYF.

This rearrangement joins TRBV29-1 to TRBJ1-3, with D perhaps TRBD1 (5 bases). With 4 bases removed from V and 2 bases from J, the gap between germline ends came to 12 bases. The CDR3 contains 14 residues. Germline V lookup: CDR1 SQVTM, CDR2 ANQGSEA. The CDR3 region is CSVVWRDAGNTIYF. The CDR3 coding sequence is TGCAGCGTTGTTTGGAGGGACGCTGGAAACACCATATATTTT.

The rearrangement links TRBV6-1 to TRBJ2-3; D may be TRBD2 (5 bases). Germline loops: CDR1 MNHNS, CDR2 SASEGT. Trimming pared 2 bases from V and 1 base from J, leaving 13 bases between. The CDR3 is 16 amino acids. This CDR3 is CASSEMLAAGTDTQYF. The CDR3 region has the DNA TGTGCCAGCAGTGAAATGCTAGCCGCCGGCACAGATACGCAGTATTTT.

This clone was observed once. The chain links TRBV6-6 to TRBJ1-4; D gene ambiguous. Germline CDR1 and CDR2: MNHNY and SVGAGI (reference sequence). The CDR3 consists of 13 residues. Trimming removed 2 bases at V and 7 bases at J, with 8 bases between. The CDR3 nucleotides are TGTGCCAGCAGTTACGAGGTTACTGAAAAACTGTTTTTT. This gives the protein CASSYEVTEKLFF.

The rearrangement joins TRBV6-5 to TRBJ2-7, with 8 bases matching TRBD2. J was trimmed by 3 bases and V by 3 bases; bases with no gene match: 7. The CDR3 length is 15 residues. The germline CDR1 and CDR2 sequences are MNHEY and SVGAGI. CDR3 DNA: TGTGCCAGCAGTTATCGGGAGGGCGCTAACTACGAGCAGTACTTC. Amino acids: CASSYREGANYEQYF.

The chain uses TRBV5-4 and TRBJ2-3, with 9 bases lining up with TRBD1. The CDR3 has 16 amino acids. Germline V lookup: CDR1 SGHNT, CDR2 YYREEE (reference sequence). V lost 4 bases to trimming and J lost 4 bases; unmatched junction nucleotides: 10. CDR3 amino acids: CASSGRGQGPADTQYF. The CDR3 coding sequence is TGTGCCAGCAGCGGGAGGGGACAGGGCCCCGCAGATACGCAGTATTTT.

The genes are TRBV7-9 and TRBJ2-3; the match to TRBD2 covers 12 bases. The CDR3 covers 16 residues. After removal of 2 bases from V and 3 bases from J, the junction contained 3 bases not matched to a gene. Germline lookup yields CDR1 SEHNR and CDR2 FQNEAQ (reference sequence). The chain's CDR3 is CASSLTSGRITDTQYF. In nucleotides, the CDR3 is TGTGCCAGCAGCTTAACTAGCGGGAGGATAACAGATACGCAGTATTTT. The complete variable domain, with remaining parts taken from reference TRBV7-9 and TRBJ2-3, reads DTGVSQNPRHKITKRGQNVTFRCDPISEHNRLYWYRQTLGQGPEFLTYFQNEAQLEKSRLLSDRFSAERPKGSFSTLEIQRTEQGDSAMYLCASSLTSGRITDTQYFGPGTRLTVL.

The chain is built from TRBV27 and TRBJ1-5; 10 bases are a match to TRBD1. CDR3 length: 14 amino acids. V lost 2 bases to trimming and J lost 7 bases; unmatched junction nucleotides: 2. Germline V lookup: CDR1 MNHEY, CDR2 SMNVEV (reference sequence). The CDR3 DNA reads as TGTGCCAGCAGTTTAGGACAGGGGGGCCAGCCCCAGCATTTT. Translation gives CASSLGQGGQPQHF.

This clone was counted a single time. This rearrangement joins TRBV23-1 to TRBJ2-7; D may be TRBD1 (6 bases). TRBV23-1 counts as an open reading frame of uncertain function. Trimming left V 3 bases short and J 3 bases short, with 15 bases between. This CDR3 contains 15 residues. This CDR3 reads CASSHPGQGNYEQYF. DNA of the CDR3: TGCGCCAGCAGTCACCCGGGACAAGGAAACTACGAGCAGTACTTC.

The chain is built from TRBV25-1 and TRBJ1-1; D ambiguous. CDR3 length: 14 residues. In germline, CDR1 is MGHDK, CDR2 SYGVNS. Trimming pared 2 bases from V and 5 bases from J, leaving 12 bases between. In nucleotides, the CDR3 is TGTGCCAGCAGTGAAGGAGGTTCTGGGACTGAAGCTTTCTTT. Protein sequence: CASSEGGSGTEAFF.

CDR3 loop: CAWSPSTDTQYF. The CDR3 DNA reads as TGTGCCTGGAGCCCAAGCACAGATACGCAGTATTTT. The rearrangement uses TRBV30 and TRBJ2-3; D unresolved. The CDR3 sequence is 12 residues long. Per the germline V gene, CDR1 is GTSNPN and CDR2 is SVGIG (reference sequence). Trimming cost V 3 bases and J 0 bases, with 4 bases left between them.

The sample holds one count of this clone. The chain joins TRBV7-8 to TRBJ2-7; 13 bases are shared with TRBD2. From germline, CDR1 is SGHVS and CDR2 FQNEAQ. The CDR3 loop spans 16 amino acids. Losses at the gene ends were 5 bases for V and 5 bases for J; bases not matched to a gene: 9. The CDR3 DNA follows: TGTGCCAGCAGCCCTAGGACTAGCGGGAGCACCGACGAGCAGTACTTC. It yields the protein CASSPRTSGSTDEQYF.

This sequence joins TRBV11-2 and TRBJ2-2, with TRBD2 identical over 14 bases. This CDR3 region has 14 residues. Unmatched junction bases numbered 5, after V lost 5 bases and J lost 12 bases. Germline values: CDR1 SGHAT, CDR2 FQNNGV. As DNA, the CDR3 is TGTGCCAGCAGCCCGGGACTAGCGGGGGCGAAGCTGTTTTTT. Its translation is CASSPGLAGAKLFF.

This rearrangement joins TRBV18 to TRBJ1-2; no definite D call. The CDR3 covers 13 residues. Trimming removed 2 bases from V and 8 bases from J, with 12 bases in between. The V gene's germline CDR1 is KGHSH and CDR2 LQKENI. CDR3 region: CASSPSWFEGYTF. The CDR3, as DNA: TGTGCCAGCTCACCATCCTGGTTTGAGGGCTACACCTTC. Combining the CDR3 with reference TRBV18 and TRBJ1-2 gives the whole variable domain NAGVMQNPRHLVRRRGQEARLRCSPMKGHSHVYWYRQLPEEGLKFMVYLQKENIIDESGMPKERFSAEFPKEGPSILRIQQVVRGDSAAYFCASSPSWFEGYTFGSGTRLTVV.

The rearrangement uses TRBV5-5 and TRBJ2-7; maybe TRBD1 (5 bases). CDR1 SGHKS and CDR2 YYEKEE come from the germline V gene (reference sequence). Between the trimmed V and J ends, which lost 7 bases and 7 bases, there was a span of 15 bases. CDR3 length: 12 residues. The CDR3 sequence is CASDQGTKEQYF. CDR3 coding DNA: TGTGCCAGCGACCAGGGAACAAAGGAGCAGTACTTC.

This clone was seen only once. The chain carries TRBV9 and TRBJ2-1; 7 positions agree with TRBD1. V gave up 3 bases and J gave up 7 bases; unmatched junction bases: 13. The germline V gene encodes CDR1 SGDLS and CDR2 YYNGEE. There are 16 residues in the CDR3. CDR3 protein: CASSGGQSGTANEQFF. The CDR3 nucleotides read TGTGCCAGCAGCGGGGGACAGTCTGGGACGGCGAATGAGCAGTTCTTC.

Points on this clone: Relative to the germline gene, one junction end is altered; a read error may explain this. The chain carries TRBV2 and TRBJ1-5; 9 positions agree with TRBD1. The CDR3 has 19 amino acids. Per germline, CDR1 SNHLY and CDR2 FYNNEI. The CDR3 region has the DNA TGTGCCAGCAGGCAGGGCCCGAGACAGGGGGTTGGTAGCGATCAGCCCCAGCATTTT. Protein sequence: CASRQGPRQGVGSDQPQHF.

Here the CDR3 DNA reads TGCGCCAGCGCCAGGGGACAGAGCTCCTACGAGCAGTACTTC. This translates into CASARGQSSYEQYF. This chain uses TRBV5-1 with TRBJ2-7; 7 bases fit TRBD1. V was pared by 7 bases and J by 0 bases, with 7 bases of the junction left unmatched. Germline V lookup: CDR1 SGHRS, CDR2 YFSETQ. The CDR3 length is 14 residues. Based on the CDR3 plus reference TRBV5-1 and TRBJ2-7, the full variable domain is KAGVTQTPRYLIKTRGQQVTLSCSPISGHRSVSWYQQTPGQGLQFLFEYFSETQRNKGNFPGRFSGRQFSNSRSEMNVSTLELGDSALYLCASARGQSSYEQYFGPGTRLTVT.

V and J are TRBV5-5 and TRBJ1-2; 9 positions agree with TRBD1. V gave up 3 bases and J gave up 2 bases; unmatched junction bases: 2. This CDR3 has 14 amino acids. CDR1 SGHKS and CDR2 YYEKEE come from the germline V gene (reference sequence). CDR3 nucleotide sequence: TGTGCCAGCAGCTGGGACAGGGTGAACTATGGCTACACCTTC. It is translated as CASSWDRVNYGYTF.

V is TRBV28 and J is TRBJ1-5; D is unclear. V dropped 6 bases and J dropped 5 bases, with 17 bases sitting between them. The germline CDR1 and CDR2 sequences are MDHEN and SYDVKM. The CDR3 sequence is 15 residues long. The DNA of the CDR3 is TGTGCCAGCAGCCCGCAGACTTCTCCCTATCAGCCCCAGCATTTT. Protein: CASSPQTSPYQPQHF.